The 16 T cell receptor beta chains below were found in one sample sequenced in a study of neurological immune-mediated disorders. A single record per CDR3 protein comes from TCRdb applying MiXCR to the 5' RACE reads. The top ten hold under 8.5% of the sample, which has fewer than 60,000 distinct CDR3 sequences, 3% to 4.5% seen once. Input material: PBMCs. These receptor sequences come from a man aged 55 to 70 with multiple sclerosis.

This clonotype was counted many times. The chain couples TRBV5-1 to TRBJ1-5, with TRBD1 identical over 10 bases. Trimming removed 5 bases from V and 5 bases from J; junction bases left unmatched: 7. CDR1 and CDR2 (germline): SGHRS, YFSETQ. This CDR3 is built from 15 residues. Written as DNA, the CDR3 is TGCGCCAGCAGGCTAACCGGGACAGGGGATCAGCCCCAGCATTTT. Protein sequence: CASRLTGTGDQPQHF. Based on the CDR3 plus reference TRBV5-1 and TRBJ1-5, the full variable domain is KAGVTQTPRYLIKTRGQQVTLSCSPISGHRSVSWYQQTPGQGLQFLFEYFSETQRNKGNFPGRFSGRQFSNSRSEMNVSTLELGDSALYLCASRLTGTGDQPQHFGDGTRLSIL.

This clonotype was seen many times. The chain uses TRBV5-5 and TRBJ2-5; D is perhaps TRBD1 or TRBD2 (5 bases each). The germline gives CDR1 SGHKS, CDR2 YYEKEE (reference sequence). This CDR3 region has 16 residues. V lost 2 bases and J lost 5, with 19 bases in between. CDR3 protein: CASSLSLVLEGETQYF. The CDR3 bases are TGTGCCAGCAGCTTATCCCTGGTTCTAGAGGGGGAGACCCAGTACTTC.

The sample holds many counts of this clonotype. V gene TRBV7-2 combines with J gene TRBJ1-2; a possible D gene is TRBD1 (6 bases). The CDR3 covers 13 residues. V was clipped by 5 bases and J by 4 bases, with 11 bases between them. Germline lookup yields CDR1 SGHTA and CDR2 FQGNSA. In DNA, the CDR3 is TGTGCCAGCAGCCCCGACAGGTTCTATGGCTACACCTTC. It translates to CASSPDRFYGYTF.

The chain links TRBV6-5 to TRBJ1-1; 9 positions agree with TRBD1. V was clipped by 3 bases and J by 4 bases; unmatched bases: 3. The germline V gene has CDR1 MNHEY and CDR2 SVGAGI. This CDR3 spans 14 amino acids. The CDR3 coding sequence is TGTGCCAGCAGTTATGGACAGGGGAGCACTGAAGCTTTCTTT. It codes for CASSYGQGSTEAFF.

The table lists this clonotype with many counts. The chain joins TRBV10-2 to TRBJ2-5, with unresolved D. This CDR3 comprises 15 residues. Trimming removed 6 bases at V and 2 bases at J, with 16 bases between. Germline CDR1 is WSHSY and CDR2 is SAAADI. CDR3 nucleotides: TGCGCCAGCAGACTGACGGCTACTAATCAAGAGACCCAGTACTTC. The encoded protein is CASRLTATNQETQYF.

This clonotype was seen a handful of times. This chain joins TRBV20-1 and TRBJ2-1; TRBD2 matches at 9 bases. Germline V gene data show CDR1 as DFQATT and CDR2 as SNEGSKA (reference sequence). The trim removed 6 bases at V and 7 bases at J, leaving 10 bases unmatched. CDR3 length: 14 residues. Written as DNA, the CDR3 is TGCAGTGCATTGGCGGGAGGGCCAGGAAATGAGCAGTTCTTC. Translated, it gives CSALAGGPGNEQFF.

There are many counts of this clonotype. The chain employs TRBV7-9 and TRBJ1-2; 7 bases align to TRBD1. The CDR3 has 16 residues. Unmatched junction bases numbered 14, after V lost 7 bases and J lost 3 bases. Germline V gene sequence: CDR1 SEHNR, CDR2 FQNEAQ (reference sequence). The CDR3 loop is CASINHPGQLYYGYTF. Written as DNA, the CDR3 is TGTGCCAGCATCAATCATCCGGGACAGCTATACTATGGCTACACCTTC. Combining the CDR3 with reference TRBV7-9 and TRBJ1-2 gives the whole variable domain DTGVSQNPRHKITKRGQNVTFRCDPISEHNRLYWYRQTLGQGPEFLTYFQNEAQLEKSRLLSDRFSAERPKGSFSTLEIQRTEQGDSAMYLCASINHPGQLYYGYTFGSGTRLTVV.

In regard to this clonotype: This sequence may be a read error, since a much larger clone differs from it by one base. The chain joins TRBV19 to TRBJ2-7; no clear D. The CDR3 has 12 amino acids. Trimming shortened V by 4 bases and J by 9 bases, and 13 bases separated the two germline ends. From germline, CDR1 is LNHDA and CDR2 SQIVND (reference sequence). The CDR3 DNA follows: TGTGCCAGTAGTAACAGAGAAGATGCGCAGTACTTC. Protein: CASSNREDAQYF.

In its sample, this clonotype was seen many times. This chain links TRBV9 with TRBJ1-2, with 7 bases identical to TRBD1. Unmatched junction bases numbered 4, after V lost 3 bases and J lost 8 bases. Germline V gene lookup returns CDR1 SGDLS and CDR2 YYNGEE. The CDR3 has 12 residues. CDR3 nucleotides: TGTGCCAGCAGCGGACAGGGTGACGGCTACACCTTC. It is translated as CASSGQGDGYTF. Drawing the rest from reference TRBV9 and TRBJ1-2, the complete variable domain is DSGVTQTPKHLITATGQRVTLRCSPRSGDLSVYWYQQSLDQGLQFLIQYYNGEERAKGNILERFSAQQFPDLHSELNLSSLELGDSALYFCASSGQGDGYTFGSGTRLTVV.

The chain joins TRBV3-1 to TRBJ2-7; unclear D gene. Trimming pared 4 bases from V and 0 bases from J, leaving 10 bases between. Germline loops: CDR1 LGHDT, CDR2 YNNKEL (reference sequence). The CDR3 covers 14 residues. The CDR3 DNA follows: TGTGCCAGCAGCCTAGGACGGACCTCCTACGAGCAGTACTTC. Its protein product is CASSLGRTSYEQYF.

This clonotype was observed many times. The J gene is TRBJ1-2, the V gene TRBV9; D ambiguous. The germline V gene has CDR1 SGDLS and CDR2 YYNGEE. The CDR3 is 14 amino acids. Trimming removed 0 bases at V and 1 base at J, with 7 bases between. CDR3: CASSVEVNNYGYTF. CDR3 sequence (DNA): TGTGCCAGCAGCGTAGAGGTCAATAACTATGGCTACACCTTC.

This clonotype has ten or more counts. The chain carries TRBV6-6 and TRBJ2-1; D is ambiguous. Germline V CDR1 and CDR2: MNHNY, SVGAGI (reference sequence). The V and J ends lost 7 bases and 7 bases respectively, with 14 bases between them. This CDR3 has 13 amino acids. The CDR3 sequence is CASTSILGNEQFF. As DNA, the CDR3 is TGTGCCAGCACATCAATCTTGGGAAATGAGCAGTTCTTC.

The genes are TRBV15 and TRBJ1-1; 9 bases are shared with TRBD1. Germline CDR1 and CDR2: LNHNV and YYDKDF (reference sequence). The CDR3 consists of 16 residues. Trimming cost V 0 bases and J 4 bases; bases outside gene matches: 6. The CDR3 loop is CATSRDLQGASTEAFF. CDR3 DNA sequence: TGTGCCACCAGCAGAGACTTACAGGGGGCGAGCACTGAAGCTTTCTTT.

This clonotype was counted at least ten times. The genes are TRBV6-1 and TRBJ2-1; D may be TRBD1 (6 bases). Per germline, CDR1 MNHNS and CDR2 SASEGT. The germline V and J ends were trimmed by 6 bases and 5 bases, with 17 bases remaining between them. The CDR3 spans 15 residues. The CDR3 nucleotides read TGTGCCAGCAGAAACAGGGAGCGAGGGAACAATGAGCAGTTCTTC. Translated, it gives CASRNRERGNNEQFF.

This clonotype has more than one count but fewer than ten. V usage is TRBV15 and J usage is TRBJ2-3; possibly TRBD1 for D (5 bases). The V and J ends lost 0 bases and 1 base respectively, with 11 bases between them. CDR1 is LNHNV and CDR2 is YYDKDF in the germline V gene (reference sequence). The CDR3 has 16 residues. CDR3 DNA: TGTGCCACCAGCAGAGACCAGGGTCCTCGCACAGATACGCAGTATTTT. Protein: CATSRDQGPRTDTQYF. The full variable domain, its missing parts supplied by reference TRBV15 and TRBJ2-3, is DAMVIQNPRYQVTQFGKPVTLSCSQTLNHNVMYWYQQKSSQAPKLLFHYYDKDFNNEADTPDNFQSRRPNTSFCFLDIRSPGLGDTAMYLCATSRDQGPRTDTQYFGPGTRLTVL.

Regarding this clonotype: This may be a read error, as it is one base from a much larger clone. Given the absence of the conserved phenylalanine or tryptophan at the CDR3 end, a read error is likely. This sequence joins TRBV6-6 and TRBJ1-5; 9 nucleotides align to TRBD1. Germline V gene lookup returns CDR1 MNHNY and CDR2 SVGAGI (reference sequence). Trimming at V came to 6 bases and at J to 6 bases, leaving 6 bases not matched to a gene. The CDR3 is made up of 14 amino acids. The CDR3 DNA reads TGTGCCAGCAGACAGGGGGCCCCGCGTCAGCCCCAGCATATT. This sequence encodes CASRQGAPRQPQHI.